These 2 T cell receptor beta chains share one sample of origin, sequenced in a study of blood T cell repertoires in COVID-19. Here immunoSEQ multiplex PCR was the method, and the copy in TCRdb shows in-frame clones only, minus some. The sample records about 270,000 clones, approximately 85% being singletons. Sequencing input: peripheral blood. These receptors all come from a woman in her 70s with acute or convalescent COVID-19.

The chain couples TRBV4-1 to TRBJ1-5; D call uncertain. CDR1 MGHRA and CDR2 YSYEKL come from the germline V gene. V lost 4 bases and J 0 bases, leaving 7 bases between the germline ends. The CDR3 covers 14 residues. The DNA for the CDR3 is TGCGCCAGCAGCCTGAGTTATAGCAATCAGCCCCAGCATTTT. Residues: CASSLSYSNQPQHF.

The chain links TRBV2 to TRBJ1-4; no clear D gene. With 1 base removed from V and 12 bases from J, the gap between germline ends came to 12 bases. This CDR3 region has 13 residues. Germline V gene sequence: CDR1 SNHLY, CDR2 FYNNEI. CDR3 in amino acids: CASSEGPWRELFF. Written as DNA, the CDR3 is TGTGCCAGCAGTGAAGGACCTTGGAGAGAACTGTTTTTT.